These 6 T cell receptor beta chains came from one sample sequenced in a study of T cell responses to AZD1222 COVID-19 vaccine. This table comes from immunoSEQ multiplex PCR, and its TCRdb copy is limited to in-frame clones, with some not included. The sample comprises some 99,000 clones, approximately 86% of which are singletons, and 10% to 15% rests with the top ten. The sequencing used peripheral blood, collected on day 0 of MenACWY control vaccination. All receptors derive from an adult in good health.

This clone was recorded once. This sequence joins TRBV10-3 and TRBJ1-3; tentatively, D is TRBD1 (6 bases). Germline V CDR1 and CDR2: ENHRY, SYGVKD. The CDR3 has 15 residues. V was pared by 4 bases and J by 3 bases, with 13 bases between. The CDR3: CAISAGQGIGNTIYF. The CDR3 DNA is TGTGCCATCAGTGCGGGGCAGGGGATTGGAAACACCATATATTTT.

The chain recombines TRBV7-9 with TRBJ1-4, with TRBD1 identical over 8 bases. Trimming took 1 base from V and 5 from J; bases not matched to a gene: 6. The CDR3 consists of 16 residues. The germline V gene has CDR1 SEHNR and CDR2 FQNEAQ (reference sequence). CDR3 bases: TGTGCCAGCAGCTTAGGGACAGGGTTGGAAAATGAAAAACTGTTTTTT. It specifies CASSLGTGLENEKLFF.

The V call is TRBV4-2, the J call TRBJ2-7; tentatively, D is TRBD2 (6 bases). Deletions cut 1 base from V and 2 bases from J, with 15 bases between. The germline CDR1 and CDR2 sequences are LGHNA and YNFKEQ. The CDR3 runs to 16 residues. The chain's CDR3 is CASSQVLGGNAYEQYF. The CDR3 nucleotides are TGTGCCAGCAGCCAAGTTTTAGGAGGGAACGCCTACGAGCAGTACTTC.

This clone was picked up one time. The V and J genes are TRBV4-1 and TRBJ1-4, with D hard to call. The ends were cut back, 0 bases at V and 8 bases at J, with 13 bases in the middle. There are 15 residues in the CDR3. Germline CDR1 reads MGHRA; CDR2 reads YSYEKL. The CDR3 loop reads CASSQDGGREEKLFF. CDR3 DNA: TGCGCCAGCAGCCAAGATGGTGGACGAGAAGAAAAACTGTTTTTT.

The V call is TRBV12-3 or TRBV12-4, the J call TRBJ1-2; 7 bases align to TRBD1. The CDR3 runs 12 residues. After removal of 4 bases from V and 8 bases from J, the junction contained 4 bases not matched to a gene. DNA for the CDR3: TGTGCCAGCAGTTCTCGGACAGGCGGCTACACCTTC. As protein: CASSSRTGGYTF.

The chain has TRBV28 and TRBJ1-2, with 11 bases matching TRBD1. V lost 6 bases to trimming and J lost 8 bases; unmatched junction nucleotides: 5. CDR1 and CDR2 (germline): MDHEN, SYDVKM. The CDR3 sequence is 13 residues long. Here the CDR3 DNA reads TGTGCCAGCAGGCCGGGACAGGGGGACGGCTACACCTTC. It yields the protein CASRPGQGDGYTF.